These T cell receptor beta chains were read from a single sample in a study of T cell responses to AZD1222 COVID-19 vaccine. This table comes from immunoSEQ multiplex PCR, and its TCRdb copy is limited to in-frame clones, with some not included. The sample has 55,000 to 75,000 clones, 79% seen once; the top ten hold approximately 23%. Sequencing was performed on peripheral blood, taken on day 0 of MenACWY control vaccination. These receptors were collected from an adult in good health. CDR3s include the opening cysteine and the closing phenylalanine or tryptophan. A D gene is named only where the DNA matches it firmly. Size values are once, few and many counts, or a class for expanded clones, and some rows have none.

j_call v_call d_call clone_size cdr3_aa cdr3_nt
TRBJ2-7 TRBV5-8 TRBD2 NA CASSLTGTSGSSYEQYF TGTGCCAGCAGCTTGACCGGGACTAGCGGTAGCTCCTACGAGCAGTACTTC
TRBJ1-5 TRBV19 TRBD1 few CASSTTGGRQPQHF TGTGCCAGTAGTACGACAGGGGGACGACAGCCCCAGCATTTT
TRBJ1-2 TRBV29-1 NA few CSVLKQETYGYTF TGCAGCGTCCTAAAACAGGAGACCTATGGCTACACCTTC
TRBJ2-7 TRBV5-1 NA NA CASSLRDKTYEQYF TGCGCCAGCAGCTTGCGGGACAAGACCTACGAGCAGTACTTC
TRBJ1-3 TRBV4-2 TRBD1 NA CASSQDGTGGAGSGNTIYF TGTGCCAGCAGCCAAGATGGGACAGGGGGCGCGGGCTCTGGAAACACCATATATTTT
TRBJ1-1 TRBV6-1 NA NA CASSDPLGLMNTEAFF TGTGCCAGCAGTGACCCTTTGGGGCTCATGAACACTGAAGCTTTCTTT
TRBJ1-1 TRBV2 NA NA CASSERGANTEAFF TGTGCCAGCAGTGAACGGGGAGCGAACACTGAAGCTTTCTTT
TRBJ1-5 TRBV5-4 NA NA CASSFLPGEPQHF TGTGCCAGCAGCTTCCTTCCAGGTGAGCCCCAGCATTTT
TRBJ1-1 TRBV30 NA NA CASLPRNTEAFF TGTGCCTCTTTACCTCGGAACACTGAAGCTTTCTTT
TRBJ1-1 TRBV30 NA NA CAWSSSLRAFF TGTGCCTGGAGTTCTTCGTTAAGGGCTTTCTTT
TRBJ1-1 TRBV6-5 NA NA CASTMGATEAFF TGTGCCAGCACGATGGGGGCTACTGAAGCTTTCTTT
TRBJ2-1 TRBV7-9 NA few CASSLVSPRDEQFF TGTGCCAGCAGCTTAGTCTCACCTCGGGATGAGCAGTTCTTC
TRBJ1-1 TRBV28 NA NA CASSLGGGWGTEAFF TGTGCCAGCAGTTTAGGGGGTGGGTGGGGCACTGAAGCTTTCTTT
TRBJ2-7 TRBV12-3/TRBV12-4 NA NA CASSLKSYEQYF TGTGCCAGCAGCCTAAAATCCTACGAGCAGTACTTC
TRBJ2-1 TRBV9 NA NA CASSDGSEQFF TGTGCCAGCAGCGACGGTAGTGAGCAGTTCTTC
TRBJ2-5 TRBV6-5 NA NA CASKSGETQYF TGTGCCAGCAAGTCGGGCGAGACCCAGTACTTC
TRBJ2-1 TRBV18 NA once CASSQSYNEQFF TGTGCCAGCTCGCAGAGCTACAATGAGCAGTTCTTC
TRBJ2-3 TRBV7-9 NA NA CASSSNPVASTDTQYF TGTGCCAGCAGCTCTAACCCGGTGGCTAGCACAGATACGCAGTATTTT
TRBJ2-2 TRBV27 TRBD1 few CASSLSTGWNTGELFF TGTGCCAGCAGTTTATCGACAGGGTGGAACACCGGGGAGCTGTTTTTT
TRBJ1-6 TRBV7-8 TRBD1 NA CASSLGQEGSPLHF TGTGCCAGCAGCCTCGGACAGGAAGGTTCACCCCTCCACTTT
TRBJ1-3 TRBV19 NA NA CASSIKRFSGNTIYF TGTGCCAGTAGTATTAAACGGTTCTCCGGAAACACCATATATTTT
TRBJ2-2 TRBV9 NA NA CASSVALNTGELFF TGTGCCAGCAGCGTAGCTCTGAACACCGGGGAGCTGTTTTTT
TRBJ2-3 TRBV7-9 TRBD1 NA CASSLAQGAQYF TGTGCCAGCAGCTTAGCGCAGGGGGCGCAGTATTTT
TRBJ2-7 TRBV7-2 TRBD2 NA CASSPGPSGGVFEQYF TGTGCCAGCAGCCCGGGCCCTAGCGGGGGGGTATTCGAGCAGTACTTC
TRBJ2-3 TRBV29-1 NA once CSVLDPRHTDTQYF TGCAGCGTTTTGGACCCAAGGCACACGGATACGCAGTATTTT
TRBJ2-7 TRBV12-3/TRBV12-4 NA NA CASSFERSEQYF TGTGCCAGCAGTTTTGAAAGGTCCGAGCAGTACTTC
TRBJ2-1 TRBV7-2 TRBD2 once CASSSGLAGAAYNEQFF TGTGCCAGCAGCTCAGGACTAGCGGGGGCCGCCTACAATGAGCAGTTCTTC
TRBJ2-1 TRBV29-1 TRBD1 NA CSVKPTGGYEQFF TGCAGCGTAAAACCTACAGGGGGGTATGAGCAGTTCTTC
TRBJ1-1 TRBV5-1 TRBD1 few CASSSRDRSGTEAFF TGCGCCAGCAGCTCCCGGGACAGATCGGGGACTGAAGCTTTCTTT
TRBJ1-1 TRBV11-2 NA few CASSHSGEAFF TGTGCCAGCAGCCACTCAGGTGAAGCTTTCTTT
TRBJ2-3 TRBV11-2 NA NA CASSLEWTDTQYF TGTGCCAGCAGCTTAGAGTGGACAGATACGCAGTATTTT
TRBJ2-7 TRBV18 TRBD1 once CASSPRTGSTYEQYF TGTGCCAGCTCACCCAGGACAGGATCTACCTACGAGCAGTACTTC
TRBJ1-5 TRBV2 NA few CASRAGRQANQPQHF TGTGCCAGCAGGGCAGGGAGGCAGGCCAATCAGCCCCAGCATTTT
TRBJ1-1 TRBV7-2 TRBD1 NA CASSLPTGATEAFF TGTGCCAGCAGCTTACCAACAGGGGCCACTGAAGCTTTCTTT
TRBJ2-6 TRBV11-2 NA NA CASSFPSGANVLTF TGTGCCAGCAGTTTCCCCTCTGGGGCCAACGTCCTGACTTTC
TRBJ1-1 TRBV5-6 NA NA CASSGLTGTPGTEAFF TGTGCCAGCAGCGGACTAACCGGGACGCCCGGCACTGAAGCTTTCTTT
TRBJ1-2 TRBV28 NA NA CASSFGGLGGYTF TGTGCCAGCAGTTTTGGTGGGTTAGGTGGCTACACCTTC
TRBJ2-6 TRBV5-1 TRBD1 NA CASSLEGQGKALGANVLTF TGCGCCAGCAGCTTGGAAGGACAGGGGAAGGCGTTAGGGGCCAACGTCCTGACTTTC
TRBJ2-1 TRBV2 NA NA CASSERSGPPYNEQFF TGTGCCAGCAGTGAAAGGAGCGGTCCCCCCTACAATGAGCAGTTCTTC
TRBJ2-3 TRBV29-1 NA NA CSVESRGPDTQYF TGCAGCGTTGAATCTAGGGGACCAGATACGCAGTATTTT
TRBJ1-1 TRBV7-9 NA NA CASKFEEADTEAFF TGTGCCAGCAAATTTGAGGAAGCGGACACTGAAGCTTTCTTT
TRBJ2-4 TRBV12-2 NA NA CASRRQGAELAKNIQYF TGTGCAAGTCGACGACAGGGGGCGGAACTGGCCAAAAACATTCAGTACTTC
TRBJ2-3 TRBV7-2 NA NA CASSLGAGGFTDTQYF TGTGCCAGCAGCTTAGGGGCAGGGGGGTTCACAGATACGCAGTATTTT
TRBJ1-1 TRBV19 NA NA CASSSGRGLDTEAFF TGTGCCAGTAGTTCCGGACGGGGTCTGGACACTGAAGCTTTCTTT
TRBJ2-2 TRBV5-1 NA NA CASSFTLGGRELFF TGCGCCAGCAGCTTCACCCTCGGGGGCCGGGAGCTGTTTTTT
TRBJ2-7 TRBV6-5 TRBD2 NA CASSPLAGITYEQYF TGTGCCAGCAGCCCCCTAGCGGGCATAACCTACGAGCAGTACTTC
TRBJ2-5 TRBV7-2 TRBD2 few CASSLALRGGDKTQYF TGTGCCAGCAGCTTAGCACTACGGGGGGGCGACAAGACCCAGTACTTC
TRBJ2-7 TRBV6-4 NA NA CASSESGGSNEQYF TGTGCCAGCAGTGAGTCCGGAGGATCGAACGAGCAGTACTTC
TRBJ2-4 TRBV5-1 TRBD2 NA CASSPTRRASGINIQYF TGCGCCAGCAGCCCGACACGAAGGGCTAGCGGGATCAACATTCAGTACTTC
TRBJ1-2 TRBV4-3 NA NA CASSQASGAGYTF TGCGCCAGCAGCCAGGCTAGTGGGGCAGGCTACACCTTC
TRBJ2-2 TRBV4-1 NA NA CASSQVGTGELFF TGCGCCAGCAGCCAAGTTGGGACCGGGGAGCTGTTTTTT
TRBJ1-3 TRBV28 NA NA CASSLSGAGNTIYF TGTGCCAGCAGTTTATCGGGCGCTGGAAACACCATATATTTT
TRBJ1-2 TRBV9 TRBD1 few CASSNSTGGLFNGYTF TGTGCCAGCAGCAACTCGACAGGGGGCTTATTTAACGGCTACACCTTC
TRBJ2-2 TRBV9 NA NA CASRHQATTGELFF TGTGCCAGCCGTCACCAGGCGACGACCGGGGAGCTGTTTTTT
TRBJ1-5 TRBV28 NA NA CASIAGGVLNQPQHF TGTGCCAGCATCGCCGGGGGGGTCCTCAATCAGCCCCAGCATTTT